One sample yielded the 3 T cell receptor beta chains listed below, sequenced in a study of blood T cell repertoires in COVID-19. Sequencing was performed with immunoSEQ multiplex PCR; in TCRdb, only in-frame clones are kept and a portion is missing. This table has around 90,000 clones, approximately 86% appearing once. Sequencing used peripheral blood. These receptors were taken from a man in his fifties with COVID-19, enrolled during active disease.

The chain recombines TRBV6-2 or TRBV6-3 with TRBJ1-2, with D uncertain. Germline CDR1 is MNHEY and CDR2 is SVGEGT. V was shortened by 0 bases and J by 5 bases, with 7 bases between the two germline ends. The CDR3 runs 13 residues. CDR3 coding DNA: TGTGCCAGCAGTTACTCGTGGAGGTATGGCTACACCTTC. This sequence encodes CASSYSWRYGYTF.

This chain joins TRBV6-6 and TRBJ1-1; 7 bases map to TRBD1. The CDR3 covers 16 residues. Germline CDR1 reads MNHNY; CDR2 reads SVGAGI (reference sequence). V shed 2 bases and J 1 base; nucleotides not matched to a gene: 7. In DNA, the CDR3 is TGTGCCAGCAGTTACCAAACAGGGGCTCGGAACACTGAAGCTTTCTTT. Its protein is CASSYQTGARNTEAFF.

The rearrangement joins TRBV4-3 to TRBJ1-6; the D is unclear. In germline, CDR1 is LGHNA, CDR2 YSLEER. With 0 bases removed from V and 7 bases from J, the gap between germline ends came to 4 bases. The CDR3 extends over 13 amino acids. DNA of the CDR3: TGCGCCAGCAGCCAAGAGAGGAATTCACCCCTCCACTTT. It specifies CASSQERNSPLHF.